This T cell receptor beta chain derives from a study of blood T cell repertoires in COVID-19. Original analysis: Amplifying reference gene primers gave estimates of nucleated cell counts. The protocol was immunoSEQ multiplex PCR, while the TCRdb copy is restricted to in-frame clones and leaves out a portion. V, J and clone size reflect that table, while D and trimming were determined from the DNA. The sample contains under 300,000 clones, 70% to 90% of which appear only once. This study enrolled people aged about 18 to 90 from around 26 US geographic areas. Cohorts were determined from participant-reported clinical history. V trimming: 4 bases; J trimming: 5 bases; junction bases outside the gene matches: 4. Germline V gives CDR1 SEHNR, CDR2 FQNEAQ (reference sequence). The CDR3 runs to 13 residues.

The sequence came from a woman aged 55-75 years in a cohort exposed to, infected with or recovered from COVID-19 (not recorded which). The chain joins TRBV7-9 to TRBJ1-1, with 7 bases that match TRBD1. Specimen: PBMCs or T cells enriched from blood (not recorded which). The CDR3 is CASSSTGYTEAFF. Written as DNA, the CDR3 is TGTGCCAGCAGCTCGACAGGGTATACTGAAGCTTTCTTT.